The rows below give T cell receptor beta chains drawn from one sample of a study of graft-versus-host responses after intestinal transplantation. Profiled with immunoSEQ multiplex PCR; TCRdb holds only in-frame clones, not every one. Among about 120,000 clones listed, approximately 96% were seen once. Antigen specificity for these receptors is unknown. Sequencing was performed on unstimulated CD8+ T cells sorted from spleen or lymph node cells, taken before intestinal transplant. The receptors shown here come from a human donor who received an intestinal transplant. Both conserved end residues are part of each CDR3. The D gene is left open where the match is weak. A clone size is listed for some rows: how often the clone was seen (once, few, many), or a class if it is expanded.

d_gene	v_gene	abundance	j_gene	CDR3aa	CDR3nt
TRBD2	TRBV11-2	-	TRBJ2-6	CASSFLTSGTSGANVLTF	TGTGCCAGCAGCTTCTTGACTAGCGGGACCTCTGGGGCCAACGTCCTGACTTTC
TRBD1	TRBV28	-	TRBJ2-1	CASRSGGVEQFF	TGTGCCAGCCGCTCAGGGGGCGTAGAGCAGTTCTTC
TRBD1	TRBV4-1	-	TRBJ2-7	CASSPGVAGGEQYF	TGCGCCAGCAGCCCCGGGGTGGCAGGGGGCGAGCAGTACTTC
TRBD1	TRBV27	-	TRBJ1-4	CASGDRGLTNEKLFF	TGTGCCAGCGGGGACAGGGGGCTTACTAATGAAAAACTGTTTTTT
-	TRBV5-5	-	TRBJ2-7	CASSLPGGTYEQYF	TGTGCCAGCAGCTTGCCGGGCGGCACCTACGAGCAGTACTTC
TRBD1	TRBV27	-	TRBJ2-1	CASSLGQGAYEQFF	TGTGCCAGCAGTTTGGGACAGGGGGCCTATGAGCAGTTCTTC
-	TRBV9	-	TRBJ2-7	CASRSQDSYEQYF	TGTGCCAGCAGGTCTCAGGACTCCTACGAGCAGTACTTC
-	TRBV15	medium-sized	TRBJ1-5	CATSRDRSVRNNQPQHF	TGTGCCACCAGCAGAGATAGGTCGGTACGGAACAATCAGCCCCAGCATTTT
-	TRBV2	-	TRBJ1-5	CASSEVLGQTYSNQPQHF	TGTGCCAGCAGTGAAGTGTTAGGGCAGACCTATAGCAATCAGCCCCAGCATTTT
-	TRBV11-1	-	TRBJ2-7	CASSSGPTQSYEQYF	TGTGCCAGCAGTTCGGGACCGACTCAATCCTACGAGCAGTACTTC
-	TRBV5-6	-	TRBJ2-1	CASSEVAVLWNEQFF	TGTGCCAGCAGCGAGGTAGCGGTTTTATGGAATGAGCAGTTCTTC
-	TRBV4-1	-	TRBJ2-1	CASSQDRGLLSNEQFF	TGCGCCAGCAGCCAAGATCGAGGTCTTTTAAGTAATGAGCAGTTCTTC
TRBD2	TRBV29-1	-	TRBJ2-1	CSVETSGMGYNEQFF	TGCAGCGTCGAGACTAGCGGGATGGGTTACAATGAGCAGTTCTTC
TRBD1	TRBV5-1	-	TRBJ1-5	CASSFGTGPNQPQHF	TGCGCCAGCAGCTTTGGGACAGGTCCCAATCAGCCCCAGCATTTT
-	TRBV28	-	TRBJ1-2	CASTQFFRGYTF	TGTGCCAGCACCCAATTCTTCAGGGGCTACACCTTC
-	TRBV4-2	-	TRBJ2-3	CASSQGGSTDTQYF	TGTGCCAGCAGCCAAGGCGGTAGCACAGATACGCAGTATTTT
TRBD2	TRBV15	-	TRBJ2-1	CATSKGRESYNEQFF	TGTGCCACCTCCAAAGGGCGGGAGAGCTACAATGAGCAGTTCTTC
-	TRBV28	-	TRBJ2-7	CASSPWPRNQRRSYEQYF	TGTGCCAGCAGTCCGTGGCCCCGAAACCAGCGGAGATCCTACGAGCAGTACTTC
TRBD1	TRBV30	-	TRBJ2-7	CAWMGTGNSYEQYF	TGTGCCTGGATGGGGACAGGGAACTCCTACGAGCAGTACTTC
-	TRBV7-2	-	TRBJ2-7	CASSSLAANFDEQYF	TGTGCCAGCAGCTCCCTGGCAGCGAACTTCGACGAGCAGTACTTC
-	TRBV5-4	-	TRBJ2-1	CASSLGGLWSSYNEQFF	TGTGCCAGCAGCCTAGGGGGACTTTGGAGCTCCTACAATGAGCAGTTCTTC
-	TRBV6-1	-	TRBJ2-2	CASSVRHRLVYIGELFF	TGTGCCAGCAGTGTACGTCACAGGCTAGTATACATCGGGGAGCTGTTTTTT
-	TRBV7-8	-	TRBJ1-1	CASSTGGTEAFF	TGTGCCAGCAGCACCGGGGGAACTGAAGCTTTCTTT
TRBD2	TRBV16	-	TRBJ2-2	CASSQSGGSGELFF	TGTGCCAGCAGCCAATCGGGAGGGTCCGGGGAGCTGTTTTTT
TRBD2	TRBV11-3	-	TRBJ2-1	CASSSLGTSSYNEQFF	TGTGCCAGCAGCTCTCTTGGGACTAGCTCCTACAATGAGCAGTTCTTC
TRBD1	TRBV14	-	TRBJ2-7	CASSPGQRKTYEQYF	TGTGCCAGCAGCCCGGGACAGAGGAAAACCTACGAGCAGTACTTC
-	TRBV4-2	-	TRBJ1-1	CASSQGEGTEAFF	TGTGCCAGCAGCCAAGGGGAGGGCACTGAAGCTTTCTTT
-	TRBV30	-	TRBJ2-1	CAWGSGRGYNEQFF	TGTGCCTGGGGAAGCGGGCGAGGATACAATGAGCAGTTCTTC
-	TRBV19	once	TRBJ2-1	CASTDITSSYNEQFF	TGTGCCAGTACCGACATAACAAGCTCCTACAATGAGCAGTTCTTC
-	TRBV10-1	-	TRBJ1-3	CARGLGGPGNTIYF	TGCGCCCGAGGGCTGGGGGGGCCTGGAAACACCATATATTTT
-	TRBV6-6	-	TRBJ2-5	CASSYVAATIQETQYF	TGTGCCAGCAGTTACGTAGCAGCCACAATCCAAGAGACCCAGTACTTC
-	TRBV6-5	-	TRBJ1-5	CASSLRPGSNQPQHF	TGTGCCAGCAGCCTCCGACCAGGGAGCAATCAGCCCCAGCATTTT
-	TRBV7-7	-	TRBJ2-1	CASSLDAGNEQFF	TGTGCTAGCAGCTTAGACGCGGGAAATGAGCAGTTCTTC
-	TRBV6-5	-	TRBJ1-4	CASSIGNEKLFF	TGTGCCAGCAGCATAGGAAATGAAAAACTGTTTTTT
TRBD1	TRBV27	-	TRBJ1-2	CASSTDGTAPYGYTF	TGTGCCAGCAGTACCGATGGGACAGCTCCTTATGGCTACACCTTC
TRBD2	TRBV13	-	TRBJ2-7	CASSLPGLADEQYF	TGTGCCAGCAGCCTACCGGGACTAGCGGACGAGCAGTACTTC
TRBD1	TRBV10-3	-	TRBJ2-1	CAISTGTANNEQFF	TGTGCCATCAGTACCGGGACAGCGAACAATGAGCAGTTCTTC
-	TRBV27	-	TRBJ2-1	CASSETSRAHDEQFF	TGTGCCAGCAGTGAAACTAGTAGGGCCCACGATGAGCAGTTCTTC
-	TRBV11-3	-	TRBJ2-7	CASSLDVEASWRQYF	TGTGCCAGCAGCTTAGATGTAGAGGCCTCCTGGAGGCAGTACTTC
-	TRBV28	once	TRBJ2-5	CASSLGVGQETQYF	TGTGCCAGCAGTTTAGGGGTAGGGCAAGAGACCCAGTACTTC